Listed here are 24 T cell receptor beta chains from one sample, sequenced in a study of CD8+CD57+ T cells in acquired aplastic anemia. Patients chosen for sequencing had CD8+CD57+ cells that had expanded, as shown by flow cytometry. Profiles of TCR beta VDJ and CDR3 were generated from a genomic DNA template. TCRdb processed the reads anew with MiXCR; each CDR3 protein has one entry. The repertoire includes some 120,000 distinct CDR3 sequences, 45% to 60% of them detected once, and 25% to 35% sits in the top ten. The material sequenced was sorted CD4+, CD8+, or CD8+CD57+ T cells (not recorded which) from PBMCs. The receptors derive from a human donor with aplastic anemia.

The chain recombines TRBV10-3 with TRBJ1-1; D remains unclear. CDR1 is ENHRY, CDR2 SYGVKD, per germline. With 6 bases removed from V and 6 bases from J, the gap between germline ends came to 14 bases. CDR3 length equals 13 residues. The CDR3 protein is CAIRDSLVAEAFF. The CDR3 coding sequence is TGTGCCATCAGGGACTCCTTGGTGGCTGAAGCTTTCTTT.

The V and J genes are TRBV19 and TRBJ1-5, with TRBD1 as a possible D gene (6 bases). Germline CDR1 is LNHDA and CDR2 is SQIVND (reference sequence). There are 12 residues in the CDR3. Trimming took off 8 bases at V and 4 bases at J, with 9 bases between the two ends. Written as DNA, the CDR3 is TGTGCCAGTGCCGGACAGAATCAGCCCCAGCATTTT. This sequence encodes CASAGQNQPQHF.

The chain couples TRBV3-1 to TRBJ2-3, with TRBD1 identical over 8 bases. Germline V CDR1 and CDR2: LGHDT, YNNKEL (reference sequence). The CDR3 runs 15 residues. J gave up 4 bases and V 0 bases, and 3 bases lay outside the gene matches. The CDR3: CASSQDRGLADTQYF. CDR3 in DNA: TGTGCCAGCAGCCAAGACAGGGGGCTGGCAGATACGCAGTATTTT.

About this clonotype itself: The junction departs from germline at one end; a sequencing error may be responsible. The chain links TRBV2 to TRBJ2-5; D unclear. CDR3 size: 11 residues. Germline-derived CDR1 and CDR2 are SNHLY and FYNNEI. DNA for the CDR3: TGTGCCAGCAGTACCATGACGACCCGGTACTTC. Its translation: CASSTMTTRYF.

This chain connects TRBV2 to TRBJ2-7, with D possibly TRBD2 on 5 matching bases. V was shortened by 7 bases and J by 4 bases, with 11 bases between the two germline ends. Germline V CDR1 and CDR2: SNHLY, FYNNEI. CDR3 size: 12 residues. The CDR3 spells CASKAETYEQYF. In nucleotides, the CDR3 is TGTGCCAGCAAAGCGGAAACTTACGAGCAGTACTTC.

This clonotype was seen many times. The chain couples TRBV27 to TRBJ1-1; D is undetermined. The V end lost 6 bases, the J end lost 11 bases, and 19 bases lay between the germline ends. The germline V gene has CDR1 MNHEY and CDR2 SMNVEV (reference sequence). The CDR3 runs 13 residues. The CDR3 here is CASSPTGIRKAFF. CDR3 nucleotides: TGTGCCAGCAGCCCTACCGGGATTCGGAAGGCTTTCTTT.

The chain joins TRBV13 to TRBJ2-7; no clear D. Germline CDR1 reads PRHDT; CDR2 reads FYEKMQ (reference sequence). The CDR3 has 14 residues. V lost 6 bases, J lost 7 bases, and 19 bases lay in between. The CDR3 loop is CASSSPKRLGEQYF. CDR3 in DNA: TGTGCCAGCAGTTCACCAAAAAGGCTAGGGGAGCAGTACTTC.

This clonotype was counted ten times or more. The chain links TRBV7-9 to TRBJ1-1; 9 nucleotides line up with TRBD1. V trimming: 4 bases; J trimming: 5 bases; junction bases outside the gene matches: 5. The germline V gene has CDR1 SEHNR and CDR2 FQNEAQ (reference sequence). The CDR3 contains 14 residues. Written as DNA, the CDR3 is TGTGCCAGCAGCTATTTACAGGGGGCGACTGAAGCTTTCTTT. This codes for CASSYLQGATEAFF.

Many counts were recorded for this clonotype. The chain employs TRBV12-5 and TRBJ1-2, with D perhaps matching TRBD1 (5 bases). There are 13 residues in the CDR3. The germline CDR1 and CDR2 sequences are LGHNT and FRNRAP. V gave up 7 bases and J gave up 2 bases, with 11 bases separating them. CDR3 sequence: CASAPDTNYGYTF. The DNA for the CDR3 is TGTGCTAGTGCCCCGGACACAAACTATGGCTACACCTTC.

The chain employs TRBV24-1 and TRBJ1-5, with D uncertain. The CDR3 totals 13 residues. V lost 4 bases to trimming and J lost 3 bases, with 6 bases between them. Germline CDR1 and CDR2: KGHDR and SFDVKD. CDR3 sequence: CATSELDNQPQHF. The CDR3 DNA reads as TGTGCCACCAGTGAACTTGACAATCAGCCCCAGCATTTT.

In its sample, this clonotype was seen a few times. This chain uses TRBV15 with TRBJ2-7; TRBD1 is a possible D gene (6 bases). The CDR3 consists of 15 residues. Germline V CDR1 and CDR2: LNHNV, YYDKDF (reference sequence). The V end lost 1 base, the J end lost 1 base, and 11 bases lay between the germline ends. In DNA, the CDR3 is TGTGCCACCAGCAGAGCGGGCGGACAGTCCTACGAGCAGTACTTC. This gives the protein CATSRAGGQSYEQYF. Using reference TRBV15 and TRBJ2-7 for the parts outside the CDR3, the full variable domain is DAMVIQNPRYQVTQFGKPVTLSCSQTLNHNVMYWYQQKSSQAPKLLFHYYDKDFNNEADTPDNFQSRRPNTSFCFLDIRSPGLGDTAMYLCATSRAGGQSYEQYFGPGTRLTVT.

This clonotype was seen more than once but under ten times. The chain carries TRBV24-1 and TRBJ1-6; D gene uncertain. This CDR3 contains 14 residues. V was cut by 4 bases and J by 9 bases, with 12 bases left in between. In germline, CDR1 is KGHDR, CDR2 SFDVKD. The CDR3 protein is CATSDSGPFSPLHF. The CDR3 DNA follows: TGTGCCACCAGTGACTCCGGACCGTTTTCACCCCTCCACTTT.

In this sample, this clonotype turned up many times. The CDR3 sequence is CASSKQGEETQYF. The CDR3 nucleotides read TGTGCCAGCAGCAAACAGGGGGAAGAGACCCAGTACTTC. V usage is TRBV28 and J usage is TRBJ2-5; 8 bases map to TRBD1. The trim removed 6 bases at V and 3 bases at J, leaving 3 bases unmatched. This CDR3 has 13 amino acids. Germline loops: CDR1 MDHEN, CDR2 SYDVKM.

This clonotype was detected many times. This rearrangement joins TRBV6-4 to TRBJ1-6; D unresolved. The CDR3 totals 15 residues. Germline V gene data show CDR1 as MRHNA and CDR2 as SNTAGT. Trimming shortened V by 6 bases and J by 6 bases, and 15 bases separated the two germline ends. The CDR3 DNA reads as TGTGCCAGCAGCCCCAGCCTGGCTCGTAATTCACCCCTCCACTTT. Translation: CASSPSLARNSPLHF.

This clonotype was recorded at least ten times. V and J are TRBV9 and TRBJ2-5; 7 bases match TRBD2. The ends lost 3 bases at V and 2 bases at J; junction bases unmatched: 7. The length of the CDR3 is 15 residues. The germline V gene has CDR1 SGDLS and CDR2 YYNGEE. CDR3 protein: CASSGASGGQETQYF. Here the CDR3 DNA reads TGTGCCAGCAGCGGAGCTAGCGGAGGACAAGAGACCCAGTACTTC.

As to this clonotype: The missing conserved phenylalanine or tryptophan at the end of this CDR3 makes a read error likely. The CDR3 sequence: CSADGTSGGRAYEQYL. The CDR3 coding sequence is TGCAGTGCGGATGGGACTAGCGGGGGGAGGGCCTACGAGCAGTACCTC. This chain uses TRBV20-1 with TRBJ2-7; TRBD2 aligns across 15 bases. Germline-derived CDR1 and CDR2 are DFQATT and SNEGSKA (reference sequence). The V segment lost 6 bases and the J segment 2 bases; nucleotides outside the gene matches: 8. The CDR3 spans 16 residues.

J is TRBJ2-1 and V is TRBV24-1; 10 bases are a match to TRBD1. CDR1 is KGHDR and CDR2 is SFDVKD in the germline V gene. V lost 1 base, J lost 6 bases, and 2 bases stayed unmatched. This CDR3 has 15 amino acids. The CDR3 spells CATSDLGTGVNEQFF. Written as DNA, the CDR3 is TGTGCCACCAGTGATTTAGGGACAGGGGTCAATGAGCAGTTCTTC.

This clonotype was seen many times. V gene TRBV2 combines with J gene TRBJ2-2; 12 nucleotides agree with TRBD2. Germline loops: CDR1 SNHLY, CDR2 FYNNEI. The CDR3 extends over 17 amino acids. Trimming cost V 2 bases and J 5 bases; bases outside gene matches: 6. The CDR3 DNA reads as TGTGCCAGCAGTGAAACGACTAGCGGGGGTTTAACCGGGGAGCTGTTTTTT. Its protein product is CASSETTSGGLTGELFF.

J is TRBJ2-5 and V is TRBV5-6; D could derive from TRBD1 or TRBD2 (6 bases each). Germline V lookup: CDR1 SGHDT, CDR2 YYEEEE. V shed 1 base and J shed 1 base, with 14 bases lying between them. This CDR3 is built from 16 residues. CDR3 sequence reads: CASSLLRGVLQETQYF. DNA of the CDR3: TGTGCCAGCAGCTTGTTGAGGGGGGTACTCCAAGAGACCCAGTACTTC. The full variable domain, rest sourced from reference TRBV5-6 and TRBJ2-5, is DAGVTQSPTHLIKTRGQQVTLRCSPKSGHDTVSWYQQALGQGPQFIFQYYEEEERQRGNFPDRFSGHQFPNYSSELNVNALLLGDSALYLCASSLLRGVLQETQYFGPGTRLLVL.

This sequence joins TRBV2 and TRBJ1-1; no clear D. The ends were cut back, 6 bases at V and 3 bases at J, with 5 bases in the middle. CDR1 is SNHLY and CDR2 is FYNNEI in the germline V gene. This CDR3 contains 11 residues. The CDR3 bases are TGTGCCAGCAGGTATTACACTGAAGCTTTCTTT. Translated, it gives CASRYYTEAFF. Combining the CDR3 with reference TRBV2 and TRBJ1-1 gives the whole variable domain EPEVTQTPSHQVTQMGQEVILRCVPISNHLYFYWYRQILGQKVEFLVSFYNNEISEKSEIFDDQFSVERPDGSNFTLKIRSTKLEDSAMYFCASRYYTEAFFGQGTRLTVV.

The CDR3 spells CASSDPTPSYGYTF. In nucleotides, the CDR3 is TGTGCCAGCAGTGATCCTACGCCGTCCTATGGCTACACCTTC. The chain carries TRBV25-1 and TRBJ1-2; D remains unclear. Trimming shortened V by 3 bases and J by 4 bases, and 12 bases separated the two germline ends. From germline, CDR1 is MGHDK and CDR2 SYGVNS. The CDR3 consists of 14 residues.

This clonotype was detected many times. This chain joins TRBV24-1 and TRBJ2-1; 14 positions agree with TRBD2. CDR3 length: 18 residues. V trimming: 6 bases; J trimming: 6 bases; junction bases outside the gene matches: 12. Germline lookup yields CDR1 KGHDR and CDR2 SFDVKD. The CDR3 sequence: CATSPGQGGLAGVNEQFF. The CDR3 DNA reads TGTGCCACCAGTCCGGGACAGGGGGGACTAGCGGGAGTCAATGAGCAGTTCTTC.

This clonotype was detected once. The V and J genes are TRBV19 and TRBJ2-3, with D uncertain. Trimming left V 10 bases short and J 2 bases short, with 16 bases between. Germline CDR1 and CDR2: LNHDA and SQIVND (reference sequence). This CDR3 is built from 14 residues. CDR3 DNA sequence: TGTGCCACCCGAGGCTCCCCCTCCACAGATACGCAGTATTTT. It specifies CATRGSPSTDTQYF. Complete variable domain (other parts from reference TRBV19 and TRBJ2-3): DGGITQSPKYLFRKEGQNVTLSCEQNLNHDAMYWYRQDPGQGLRLIYYSQIVNDFQKGDIAEGYSVSREKKESFPLTVTSAQKNPTAFYLCATRGSPSTDTQYFGPGTRLTVL.

This clonotype was detected once. V usage is TRBV25-1 and J usage is TRBJ2-2, with D unclear. Germline lookup yields CDR1 MGHDK and CDR2 SYGVNS. The CDR3 runs to 13 residues. Trimming pared 2 bases from V and 6 bases from J, leaving 7 bases between. This CDR3 reads CASSERAAGELFF. CDR3 bases: TGTGCCAGCAGTGAACGGGCAGCCGGGGAGCTGTTTTTT.